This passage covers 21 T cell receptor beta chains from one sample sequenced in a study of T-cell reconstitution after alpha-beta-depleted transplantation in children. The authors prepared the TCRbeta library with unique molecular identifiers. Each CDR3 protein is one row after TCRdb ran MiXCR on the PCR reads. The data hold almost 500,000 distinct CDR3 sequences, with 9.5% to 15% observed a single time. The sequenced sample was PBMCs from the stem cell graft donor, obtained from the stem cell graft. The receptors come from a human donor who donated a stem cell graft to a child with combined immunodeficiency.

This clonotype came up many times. The CDR3 sequence: CASSPGLSNEQFF. The CDR3, as DNA: TGTGCCAGCAGCCCCGGCCTTAGTAATGAGCAGTTCTTC. The chain carries TRBV7-3 and TRBJ2-1; D is undetermined. Trimming left V 5 bases short and J 7 bases short, with 12 bases between. CDR3 size: 13 residues. Germline loops: CDR1 SGHTA, CDR2 FQGTGA.

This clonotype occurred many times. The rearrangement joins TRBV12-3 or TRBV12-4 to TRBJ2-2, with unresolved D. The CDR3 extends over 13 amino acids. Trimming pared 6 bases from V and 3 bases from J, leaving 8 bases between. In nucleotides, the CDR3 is TGTGCCAGCAGCCACAGAGACACCGGGGAGCTGTTTTTT. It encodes CASSHRDTGELFF.

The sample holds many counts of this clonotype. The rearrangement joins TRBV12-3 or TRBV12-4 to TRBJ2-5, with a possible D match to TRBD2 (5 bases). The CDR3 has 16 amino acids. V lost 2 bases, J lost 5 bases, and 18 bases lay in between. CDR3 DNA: TGTGCCAGCAGTTTAATGTTAGGACTGTTCCAGGAGACCCAGTACTTC. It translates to CASSLMLGLFQETQYF.

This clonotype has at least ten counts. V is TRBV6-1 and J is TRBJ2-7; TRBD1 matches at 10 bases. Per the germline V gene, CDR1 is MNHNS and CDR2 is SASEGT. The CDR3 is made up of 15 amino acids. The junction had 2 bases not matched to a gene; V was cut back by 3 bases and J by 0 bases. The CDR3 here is CASSETGGSSYEQYF. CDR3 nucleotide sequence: TGTGCCAGCAGTGAGACAGGGGGCTCCTCCTACGAGCAGTACTTC.

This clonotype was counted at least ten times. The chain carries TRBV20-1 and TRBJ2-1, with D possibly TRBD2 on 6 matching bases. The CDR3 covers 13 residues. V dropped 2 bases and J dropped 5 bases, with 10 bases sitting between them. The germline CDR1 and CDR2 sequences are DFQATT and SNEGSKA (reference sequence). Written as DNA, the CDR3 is TGCAGTGCTAGATGGGGGGACCACAATGAGCAGTTCTTC. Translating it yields CSARWGDHNEQFF.

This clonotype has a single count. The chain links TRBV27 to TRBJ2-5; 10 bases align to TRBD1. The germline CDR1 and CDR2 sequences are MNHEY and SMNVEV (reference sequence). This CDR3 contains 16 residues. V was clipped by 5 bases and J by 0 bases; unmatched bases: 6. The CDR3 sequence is CASSTRQGAYQETQYF. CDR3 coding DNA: TGTGCCAGCAGTACACGACAGGGGGCGTACCAAGAGACCCAGTACTTC.

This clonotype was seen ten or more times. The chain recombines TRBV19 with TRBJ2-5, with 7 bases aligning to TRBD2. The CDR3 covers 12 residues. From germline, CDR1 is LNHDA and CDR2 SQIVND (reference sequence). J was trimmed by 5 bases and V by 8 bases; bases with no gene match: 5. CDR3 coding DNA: TGTGCCAGTGGGGGGGGGTCTGAGACCCAGTACTTC. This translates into CASGGGSETQYF.

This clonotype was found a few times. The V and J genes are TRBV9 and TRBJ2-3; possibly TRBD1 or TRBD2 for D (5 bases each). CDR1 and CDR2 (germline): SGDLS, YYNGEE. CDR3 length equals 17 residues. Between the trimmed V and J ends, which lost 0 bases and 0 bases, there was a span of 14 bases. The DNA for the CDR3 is TGTGCCAGCAGCGTAGCTACTACGGGGCTGAGCACAGATACGCAGTATTTT. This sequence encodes CASSVATTGLSTDTQYF.

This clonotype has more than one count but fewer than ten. CDR3 amino acids: CASSYRGQGTDTQYF. CDR3 DNA: TGTGCCAGCAGTTACCGGGGACAGGGCACAGATACGCAGTATTTT. This chain connects TRBV6-5 to TRBJ2-3; 8 bases align to TRBD1. The CDR3 is 15 residues long. Germline CDR1 reads MNHEY; CDR2 reads SVGAGI. Unmatched junction bases numbered 2, after V lost 2 bases and J lost 1 base.

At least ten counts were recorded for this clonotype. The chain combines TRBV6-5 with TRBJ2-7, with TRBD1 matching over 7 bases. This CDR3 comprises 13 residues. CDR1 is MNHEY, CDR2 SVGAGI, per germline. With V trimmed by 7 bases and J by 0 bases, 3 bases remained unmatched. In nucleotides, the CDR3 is TGTGCCAGCACGGACAGGAGCTCCTACGAGCAGTACTTC. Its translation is CASTDRSSYEQYF.

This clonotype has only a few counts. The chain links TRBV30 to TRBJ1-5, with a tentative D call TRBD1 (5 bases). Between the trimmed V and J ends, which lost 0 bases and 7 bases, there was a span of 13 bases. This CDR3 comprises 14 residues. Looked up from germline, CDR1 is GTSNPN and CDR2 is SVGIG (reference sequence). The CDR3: CAWSVRQGGQPQHF. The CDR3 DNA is TGTGCCTGGAGTGTACGGCAGGGCGGGCAGCCCCAGCATTTT.

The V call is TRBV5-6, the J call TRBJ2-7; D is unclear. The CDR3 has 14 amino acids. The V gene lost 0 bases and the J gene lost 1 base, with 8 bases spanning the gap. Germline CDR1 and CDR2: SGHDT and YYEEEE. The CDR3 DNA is TGTGCCAGCAGCTTGGTTGTCAGATCCTACGAGCAGTACTTC. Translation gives CASSLVVRSYEQYF. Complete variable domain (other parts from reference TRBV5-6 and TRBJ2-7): DAGVTQSPTHLIKTRGQQVTLRCSPKSGHDTVSWYQQALGQGPQFIFQYYEEEERQRGNFPDRFSGHQFPNYSSELNVNALLLGDSALYLCASSLVVRSYEQYFGPGTRLTVT.

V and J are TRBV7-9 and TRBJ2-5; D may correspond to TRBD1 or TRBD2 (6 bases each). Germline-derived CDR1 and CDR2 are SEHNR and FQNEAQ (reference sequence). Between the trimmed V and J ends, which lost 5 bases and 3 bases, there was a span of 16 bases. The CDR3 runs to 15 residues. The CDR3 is CASSAGRGREETQYF. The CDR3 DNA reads TGTGCCAGCAGCGCGGGTCGGGGGCGAGAAGAGACCCAGTACTTC.

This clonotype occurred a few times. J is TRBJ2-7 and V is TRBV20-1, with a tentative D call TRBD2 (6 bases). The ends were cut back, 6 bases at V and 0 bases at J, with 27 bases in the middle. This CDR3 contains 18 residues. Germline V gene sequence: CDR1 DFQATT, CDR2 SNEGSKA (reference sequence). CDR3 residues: CSALRGYSSIFSSYEQYF. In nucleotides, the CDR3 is TGCAGTGCCTTGCGGGGCTACTCCTCTATCTTTAGCTCCTACGAGCAGTACTTC.

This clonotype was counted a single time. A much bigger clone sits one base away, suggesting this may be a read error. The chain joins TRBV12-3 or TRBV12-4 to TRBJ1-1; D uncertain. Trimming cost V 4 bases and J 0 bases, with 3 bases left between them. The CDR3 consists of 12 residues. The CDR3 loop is CASSWLNTEAFF. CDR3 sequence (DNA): TGTGCCAGCAGTTGGTTGAACACTGAAGCTTTCTTT.

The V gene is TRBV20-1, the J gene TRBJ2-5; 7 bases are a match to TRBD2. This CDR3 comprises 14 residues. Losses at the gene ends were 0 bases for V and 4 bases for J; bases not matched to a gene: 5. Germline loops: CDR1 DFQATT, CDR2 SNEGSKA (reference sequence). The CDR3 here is CSARENGRRETQYF. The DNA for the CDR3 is TGCAGTGCTAGAGAGAACGGGAGGAGAGAGACCCAGTACTTC.

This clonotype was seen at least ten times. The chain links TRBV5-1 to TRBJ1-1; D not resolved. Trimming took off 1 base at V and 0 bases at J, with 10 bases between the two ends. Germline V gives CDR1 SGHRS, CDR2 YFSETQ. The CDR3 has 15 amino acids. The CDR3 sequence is CASSLTGKMNTEAFF. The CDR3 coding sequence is TGCGCCAGCAGCTTGACGGGCAAGATGAACACTGAAGCTTTCTTT.

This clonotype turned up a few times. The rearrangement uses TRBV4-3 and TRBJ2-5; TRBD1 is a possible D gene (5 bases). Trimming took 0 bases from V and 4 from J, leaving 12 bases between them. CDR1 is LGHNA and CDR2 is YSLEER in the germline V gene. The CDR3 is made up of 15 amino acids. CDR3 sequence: CASSQDRQGAETQYF. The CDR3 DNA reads TGCGCCAGCAGCCAAGATCGTCAAGGGGCAGAGACCCAGTACTTC.

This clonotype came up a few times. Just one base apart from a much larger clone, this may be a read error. The CDR3 sequence is CASSSEDTQYF. The CDR3 DNA reads TGCGCCAGCAGCTCGGAAGATACGCAGTATTTT. The rearrangement links TRBV5-1 to TRBJ2-3; unclear D gene. Looked up from germline, CDR1 is SGHRS and CDR2 is YFSETQ. The CDR3 spans 11 residues. V was cut by 3 bases and J by 5 bases, with 4 bases left in between.

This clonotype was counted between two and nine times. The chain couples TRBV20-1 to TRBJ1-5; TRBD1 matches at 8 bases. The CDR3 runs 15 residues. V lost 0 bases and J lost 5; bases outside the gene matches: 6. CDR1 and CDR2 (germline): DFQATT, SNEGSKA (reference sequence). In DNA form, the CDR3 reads TGCAGTGCTAGAGAGACAGGGGTAGGGCATCAGCCCCAGCATTTT. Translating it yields CSARETGVGHQPQHF.

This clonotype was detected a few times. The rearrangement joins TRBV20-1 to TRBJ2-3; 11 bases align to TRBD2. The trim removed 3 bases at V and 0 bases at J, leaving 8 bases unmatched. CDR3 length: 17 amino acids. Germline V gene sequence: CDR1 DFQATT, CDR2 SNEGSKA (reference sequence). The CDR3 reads CSASEGLAAASTDTQYF. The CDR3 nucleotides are TGCAGTGCTAGTGAGGGACTAGCGGCAGCTAGCACAGATACGCAGTATTTT.